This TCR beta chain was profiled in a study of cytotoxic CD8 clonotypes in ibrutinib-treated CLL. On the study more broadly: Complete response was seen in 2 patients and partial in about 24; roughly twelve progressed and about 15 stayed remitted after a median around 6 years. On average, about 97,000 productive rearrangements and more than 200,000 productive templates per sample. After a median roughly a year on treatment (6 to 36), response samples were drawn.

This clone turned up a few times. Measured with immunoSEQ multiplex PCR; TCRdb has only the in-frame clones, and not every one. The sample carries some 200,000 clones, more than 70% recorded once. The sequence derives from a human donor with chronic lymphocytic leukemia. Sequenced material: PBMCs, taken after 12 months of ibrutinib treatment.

Here the CDR3 reads CASSLGQSTDTQYF. The CDR3 region has the DNA TGTGCCAGCAGCTTAGGACAGAGCACAGATACGCAGTATTTT. The chain is built from TRBV13 and TRBJ2-3, with D unresolved. The CDR3 extends over 14 amino acids. Trimming removed 0 bases at V and 0 bases at J, with 4 bases between. Germline loops: CDR1 PRHDT, CDR2 FYEKMQ (reference sequence).